This paragraph reports one TCR beta chain. A sample-barcoded 5' primer and a J-beta primer mix were used in a second PCR of roughly 6 to 11 cycles. TCRdb re-called the 5' RACE reads with MiXCR, one entry per CDR3 protein. The repertoire holds roughly 2 million distinct CDR3 sequences, with 40% to 55% as singletons. This record belongs to a study of blood T cells in healthy people across ages. Across the whole study: About one barcoded beta molecule per two T cells was captured by template switching.

V was trimmed by 0 bases and J by 0 bases, leaving 12 bases between them. This CDR3 has 16 amino acids. CDR1 is DFQATT and CDR2 is SNEGSKA in the germline V gene (reference sequence). The clonotype was recovered from a woman aged 40-49 years in good health. Input material: blood. V gene TRBV20-1 combines with J gene TRBJ1-5; D remains ambiguous. In DNA, the CDR3 is TGCAGTGCTAGAGATCTGGGATTCTATAGCAATCAGCCCCAGCATTTT. This sequence encodes CSARDLGFYSNQPQHF.